The T cell receptor (beta chain) described here comes from a study of blood T cell repertoires in COVID-19 (dated by TCRdb to 2018 to 2020). Broadly, across the study: Samples covering the acute and convalescent phases of COVID-19 were provided by collaborators in the United States, Italy and Spain. HLA class I and class II types, where available, came from metadata supplied by the sample provider rather than from assay-based typing. The samples were drawn from the first 160 participants of the ongoing ImmuneRACE study and from 950 to 1,500 subjects provided by 6 global collaborators. A de-identified subject ID, COVID-19 status, age in years and sex were almost always included in the sample metadata. The dataset comprised deeply sampled blood TCRbeta repertoires from subjects exposed to, actively infected with, or recovered from COVID-19. The repertoires were released in a freely available public database intended as a resource for research on the immune response to SARS-CoV-2. The material from the prospective study consisted of cDNA or gDNA derived from T cells, B-cell-depleted T cells, or PBMCs. Points the paper makes about the study in general: How much clinical and demographic metadata was included differed by source and by participant, and the metadata was provided uncurated.

Of note for this clone: The clone's antigen remains unknown. Per-nucleotide qualities are absent, and no much larger clonotype sits a single base away.

Whole blood was collected in K2EDTA tubes by collaborating institutions according to the institutions' own protocols. For TCRbeta analysis, collaborators shipped samples as frozen whole blood, isolated PBMCs, or DNA extracted from either of those sample types. TCRbeta CDR3 regions were amplified from genomic DNA using the immunoSEQ Assay, a bias-controlled multiplex PCR. From the authors' description of their analysis: Within the assay, amplification of reference gene primers was used to estimate how many nucleated cells each sample contained. To quantify the absolute abundance of each unique TCRbeta CDR3 rearrangement, sequence reads were collapsed and filtered. For each sample, productive Simpson clonality was calculated by taking the square root of Simpson's diversity index across productive rearrangements. TCRdb limited this immuneACCESS table to in-frame rearrangements with V and J called. A share of clones is missing; checked studies link under half to unresolved V genes, and the rest is unexplained. Clone size and the V and J calls come from that table; the DNA yielded D and trimming. The table for this sample lists 110,000 or so clones; approximately 84% of them were counted only once. The ten largest account for over 7.5% of the sample.

Deletion took 1 base off V and 5 bases off J, with a span of 15 bases between the germline ends. The cysteine opens and the phenylalanine closes a CDR3 of 16 amino acids. The only DNA kept is the CDR3, 48 bases in frame from the first base. The germline V gene sets CDR1 to SGHTA and CDR2 to FQGNSA. Recombination linked TRBV7-2 to TRBJ2-1; tentative D gene TRBD1, with 6 bases matching. Sequences were obtained from peripheral blood. This clonotype was sampled from a woman aged 40-49 years with acute or convalescent COVID-19. The CDR3 corresponds to CASSLGLVRGNNEQFF. The sequence in DNA is TGTGCCAGCAGCTTAGGTCTGGTCAGGGGAAACAATGAGCAGTTCTTC.